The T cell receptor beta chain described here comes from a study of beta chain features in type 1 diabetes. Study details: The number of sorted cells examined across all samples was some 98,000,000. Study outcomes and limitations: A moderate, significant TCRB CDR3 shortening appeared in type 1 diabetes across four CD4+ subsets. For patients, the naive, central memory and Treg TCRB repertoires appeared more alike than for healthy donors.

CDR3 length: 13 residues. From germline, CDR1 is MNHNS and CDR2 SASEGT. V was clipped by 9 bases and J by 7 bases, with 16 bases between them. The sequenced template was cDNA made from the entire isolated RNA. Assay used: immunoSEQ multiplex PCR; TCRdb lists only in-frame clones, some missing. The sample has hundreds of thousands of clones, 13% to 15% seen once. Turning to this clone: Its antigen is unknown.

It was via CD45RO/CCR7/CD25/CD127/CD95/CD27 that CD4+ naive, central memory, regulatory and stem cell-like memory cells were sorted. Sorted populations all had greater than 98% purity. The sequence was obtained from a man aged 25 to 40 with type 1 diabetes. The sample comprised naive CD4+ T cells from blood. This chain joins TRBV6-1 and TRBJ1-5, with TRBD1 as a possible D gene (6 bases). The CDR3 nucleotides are TGTGCCAGTCGACAGGAGGCAAGGCAGCCCCAGCATTTT. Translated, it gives CASRQEARQPQHF.